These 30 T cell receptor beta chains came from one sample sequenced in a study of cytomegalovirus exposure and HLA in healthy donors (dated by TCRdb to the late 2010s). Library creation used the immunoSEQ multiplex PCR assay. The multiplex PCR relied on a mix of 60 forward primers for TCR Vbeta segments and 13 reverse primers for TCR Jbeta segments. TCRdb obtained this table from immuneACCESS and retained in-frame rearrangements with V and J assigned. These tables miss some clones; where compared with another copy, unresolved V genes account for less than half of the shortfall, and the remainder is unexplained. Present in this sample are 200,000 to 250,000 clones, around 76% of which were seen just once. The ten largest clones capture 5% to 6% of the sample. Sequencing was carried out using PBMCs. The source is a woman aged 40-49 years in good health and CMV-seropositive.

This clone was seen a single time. CDR3 sequence: CASSVGLDKYNEQFF. CDR3 DNA sequence: TGTGCCAGCAGCGTAGGACTAGATAAATACAATGAGCAGTTCTTC. The chain carries TRBV9 and TRBJ2-1, with D possibly being TRBD2 (6 bases). The CDR3 runs to 15 residues. Trimming took 0 bases from V and 4 from J, leaving 11 bases between them. Germline V CDR1 and CDR2: SGDLS, YYNGEE.

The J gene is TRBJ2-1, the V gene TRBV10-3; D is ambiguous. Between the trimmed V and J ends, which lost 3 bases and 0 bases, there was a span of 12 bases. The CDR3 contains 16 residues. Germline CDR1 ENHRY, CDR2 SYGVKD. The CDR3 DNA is TGTGCCATCAGTGATGGTCCGAGGAGCTCCTACAATGAGCAGTTCTTC. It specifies CAISDGPRSSYNEQFF.

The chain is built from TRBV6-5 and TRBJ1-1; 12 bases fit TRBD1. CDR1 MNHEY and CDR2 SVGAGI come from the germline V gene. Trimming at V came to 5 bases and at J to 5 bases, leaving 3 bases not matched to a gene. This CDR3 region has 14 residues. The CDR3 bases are TGTGCCAGCAGTAGGGACAGGGGGCTGACTGAAGCTTTCTTT. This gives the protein CASSRDRGLTEAFF.

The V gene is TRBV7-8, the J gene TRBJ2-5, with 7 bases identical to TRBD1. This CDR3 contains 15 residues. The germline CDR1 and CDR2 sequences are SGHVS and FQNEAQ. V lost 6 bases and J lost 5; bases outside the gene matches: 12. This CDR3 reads CASRIAGTVTETQYF. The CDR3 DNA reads TGTGCCAGCAGAATCGCTGGGACAGTTACGGAGACCCAGTACTTC.

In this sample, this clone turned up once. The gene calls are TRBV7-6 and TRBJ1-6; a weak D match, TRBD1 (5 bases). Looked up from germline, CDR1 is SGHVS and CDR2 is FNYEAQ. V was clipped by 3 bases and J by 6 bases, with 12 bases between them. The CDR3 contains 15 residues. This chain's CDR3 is CASSLGGALNSPLHF. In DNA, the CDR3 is TGTGCCAGCAGCTTGGGAGGGGCGCTTAATTCACCCCTCCACTTT.

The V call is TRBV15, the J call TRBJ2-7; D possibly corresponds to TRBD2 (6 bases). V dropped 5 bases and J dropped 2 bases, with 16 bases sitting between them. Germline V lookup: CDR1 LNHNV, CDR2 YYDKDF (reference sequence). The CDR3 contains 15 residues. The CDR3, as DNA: TGTGCCACCAGCGTTGTGCTAACGGGGGCCTACGAGCAGTACTTC. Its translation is CATSVVLTGAYEQYF.

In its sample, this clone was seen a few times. DNA of the CDR3: TGTGCCAGCAGCCTAAATAGCGGGGGTACCTACGAGCAGTACTTC. Encoded protein: CASSLNSGGTYEQYF. The chain combines TRBV6-5 with TRBJ2-7; 9 bases fit TRBD2. This CDR3 is built from 15 residues. Germline CDR1 is MNHEY and CDR2 is SVGAGI. V lost 6 bases to trimming and J lost 2 bases; unmatched junction nucleotides: 8.

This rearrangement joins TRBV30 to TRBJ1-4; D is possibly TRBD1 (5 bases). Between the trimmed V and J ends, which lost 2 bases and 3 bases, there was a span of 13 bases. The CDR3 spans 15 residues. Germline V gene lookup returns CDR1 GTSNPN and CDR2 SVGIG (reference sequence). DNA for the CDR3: TGTGCCTGGAGTCAACGGGGGGGAGCTAATGAAAAACTGTTTTTT. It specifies CAWSQRGGANEKLFF.

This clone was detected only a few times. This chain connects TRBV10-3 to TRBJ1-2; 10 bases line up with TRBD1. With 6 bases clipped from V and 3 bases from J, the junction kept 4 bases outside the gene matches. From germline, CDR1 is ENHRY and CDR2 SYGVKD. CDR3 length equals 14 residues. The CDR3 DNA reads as TGTGCCATCAGCGGGACAGGGGCTGACTATGGCTACACCTTC. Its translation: CAISGTGADYGYTF.

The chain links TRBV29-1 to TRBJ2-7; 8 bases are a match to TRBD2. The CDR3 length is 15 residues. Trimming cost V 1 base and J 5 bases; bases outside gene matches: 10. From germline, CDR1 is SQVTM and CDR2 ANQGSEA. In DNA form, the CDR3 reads TGCAGCGTTGAAGGGGGTGGTACTAGCGGCCACGAGCAGTACTTC. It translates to CSVEGGGTSGHEQYF.

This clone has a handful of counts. The CDR3 sequence: CASSSWASQETQYF. The DNA of the CDR3 is TGTGCCAGCAGCTCCTGGGCGTCCCAAGAGACCCAGTACTTC. The chain recombines TRBV11-2 with TRBJ2-5; D gene ambiguous. Germline V gene sequence: CDR1 SGHAT, CDR2 FQNNGV. The CDR3 is 14 amino acids. With 4 bases removed from V and 1 base from J, the gap between germline ends came to 10 bases.

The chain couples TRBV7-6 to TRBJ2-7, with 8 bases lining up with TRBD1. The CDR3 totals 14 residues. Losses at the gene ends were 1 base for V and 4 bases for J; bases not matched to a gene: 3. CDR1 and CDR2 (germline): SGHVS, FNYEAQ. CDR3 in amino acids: CASSLDQGAYEQYF. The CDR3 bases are TGTGCCAGCAGCTTAGACCAGGGGGCTTACGAGCAGTACTTC.

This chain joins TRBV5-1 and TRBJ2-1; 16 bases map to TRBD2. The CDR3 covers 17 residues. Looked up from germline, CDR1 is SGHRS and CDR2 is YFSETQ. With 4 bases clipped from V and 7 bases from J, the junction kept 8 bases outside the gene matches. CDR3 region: CASSIGTSGRAGNEQFF. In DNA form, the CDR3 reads TGCGCCAGCAGCATCGGGACTAGCGGGAGGGCGGGAAATGAGCAGTTCTTC.

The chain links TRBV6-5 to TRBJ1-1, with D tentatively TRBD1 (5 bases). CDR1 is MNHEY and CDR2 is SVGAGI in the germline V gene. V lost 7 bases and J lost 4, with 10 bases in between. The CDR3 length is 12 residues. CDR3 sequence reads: CASNRGGTEAFF. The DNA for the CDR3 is TGTGCCAGCAATCGGGGGGGCACTGAAGCTTTCTTT.

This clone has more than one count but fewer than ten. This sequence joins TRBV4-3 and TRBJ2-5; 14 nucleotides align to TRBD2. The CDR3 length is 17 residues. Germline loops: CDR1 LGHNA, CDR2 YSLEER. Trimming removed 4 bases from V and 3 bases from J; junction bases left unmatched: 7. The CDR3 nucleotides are TGCGCCAGCAGCCCCTCAGGGGGACTAGCGGGAGAAGAGACCCAGTACTTC. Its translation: CASSPSGGLAGEETQYF.

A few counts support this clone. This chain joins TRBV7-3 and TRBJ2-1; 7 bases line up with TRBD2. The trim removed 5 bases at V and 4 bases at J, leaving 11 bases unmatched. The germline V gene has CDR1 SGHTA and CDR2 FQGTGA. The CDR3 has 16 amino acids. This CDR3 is CASSLRPSGGYNEQFF. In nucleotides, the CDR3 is TGTGCCAGCAGCCTAAGGCCTAGCGGAGGGTACAATGAGCAGTTCTTC.

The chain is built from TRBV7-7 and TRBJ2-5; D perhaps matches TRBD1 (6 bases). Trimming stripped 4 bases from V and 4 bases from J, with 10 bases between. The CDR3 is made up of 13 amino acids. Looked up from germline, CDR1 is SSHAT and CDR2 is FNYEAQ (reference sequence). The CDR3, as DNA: TGTGCCAGCAGCTACAGGGTTCTAGAGACCCAGTACTTC. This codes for CASSYRVLETQYF.

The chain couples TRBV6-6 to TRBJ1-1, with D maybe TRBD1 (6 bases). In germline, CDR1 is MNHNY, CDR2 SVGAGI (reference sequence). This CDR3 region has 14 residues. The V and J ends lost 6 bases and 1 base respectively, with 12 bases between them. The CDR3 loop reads CASSRGGGNTEAFF. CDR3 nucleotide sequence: TGTGCCAGCAGCCGGGGAGGGGGGAACACTGAAGCTTTCTTT.

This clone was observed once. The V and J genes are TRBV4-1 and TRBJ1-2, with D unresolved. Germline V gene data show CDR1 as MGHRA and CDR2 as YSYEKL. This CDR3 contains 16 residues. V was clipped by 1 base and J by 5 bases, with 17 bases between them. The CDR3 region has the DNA TGCGCCAGCAGCCAAGGGAGCGGACGCGTTCCATATGGCTACACCTTC. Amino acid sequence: CASSQGSGRVPYGYTF.

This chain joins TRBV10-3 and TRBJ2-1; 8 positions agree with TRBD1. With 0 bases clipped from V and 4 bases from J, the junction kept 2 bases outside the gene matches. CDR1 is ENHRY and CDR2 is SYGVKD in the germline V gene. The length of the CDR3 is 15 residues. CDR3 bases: TGTGCCATCAGTGAGTCTGGACAGGGATACAATGAGCAGTTCTTC. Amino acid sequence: CAISESGQGYNEQFF.

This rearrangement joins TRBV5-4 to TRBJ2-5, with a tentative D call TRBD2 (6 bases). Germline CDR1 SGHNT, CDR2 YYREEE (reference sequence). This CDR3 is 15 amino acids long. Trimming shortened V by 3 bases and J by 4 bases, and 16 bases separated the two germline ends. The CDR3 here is CASSSPAGGGETQYF. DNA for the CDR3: TGTGCCAGCAGCTCCCCAGCCGGGGGTGGAGAGACCCAGTACTTC.

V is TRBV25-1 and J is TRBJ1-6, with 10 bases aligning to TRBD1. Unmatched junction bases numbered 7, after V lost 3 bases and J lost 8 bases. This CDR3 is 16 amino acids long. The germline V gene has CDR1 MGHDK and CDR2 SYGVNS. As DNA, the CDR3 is TGTGCCAGCAGTGACCCCCGGACAGGGGGAGATTCACCCCTCCACTTT. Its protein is CASSDPRTGGDSPLHF. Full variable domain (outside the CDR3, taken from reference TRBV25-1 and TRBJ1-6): EADIYQTPRYLVIGTGKKITLECSQTMGHDKMYWYQQDPGMELHLIHYSYGVNSTEKGDLSSESTVSRIRTEHFPLTLESARPSHTSQYLCASSDPRTGGDSPLHFGNGTRLTVT.

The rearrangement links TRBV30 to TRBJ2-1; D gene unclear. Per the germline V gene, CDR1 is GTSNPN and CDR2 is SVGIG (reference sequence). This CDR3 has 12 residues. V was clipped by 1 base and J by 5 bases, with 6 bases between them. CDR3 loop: CAWSGADNEQFF. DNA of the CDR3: TGTGCCTGGAGTGGGGCCGACAATGAGCAGTTCTTC.

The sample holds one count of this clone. CDR3 in amino acids: CASSQSQGSGNTIYF. The CDR3 bases are TGCGCCAGCAGCCAAAGTCAGGGGTCTGGAAACACCATATATTTT. This chain uses TRBV4-3 with TRBJ1-3, with a weak D call TRBD1 (6 bases). CDR3 size: 15 residues. With 2 bases removed from V and 1 base from J, the gap between germline ends came to 9 bases. Germline lookup yields CDR1 LGHNA and CDR2 YSLEER.

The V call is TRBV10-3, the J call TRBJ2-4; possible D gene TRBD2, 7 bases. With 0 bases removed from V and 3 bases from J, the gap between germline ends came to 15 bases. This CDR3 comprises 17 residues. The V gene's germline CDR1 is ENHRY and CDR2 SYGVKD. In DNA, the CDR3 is TGTGCCATCAGTGAGTCGACGGGGGGCGCGGGCAAAAACATTCAGTACTTC. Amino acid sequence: CAISESTGGAGKNIQYF.

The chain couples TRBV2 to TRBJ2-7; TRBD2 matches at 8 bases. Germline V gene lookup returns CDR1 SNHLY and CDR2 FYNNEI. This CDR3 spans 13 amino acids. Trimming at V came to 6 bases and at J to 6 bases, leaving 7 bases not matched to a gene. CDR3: CASRIGLASEQYF. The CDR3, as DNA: TGTGCCAGCAGGATTGGACTAGCAAGCGAGCAGTACTTC.

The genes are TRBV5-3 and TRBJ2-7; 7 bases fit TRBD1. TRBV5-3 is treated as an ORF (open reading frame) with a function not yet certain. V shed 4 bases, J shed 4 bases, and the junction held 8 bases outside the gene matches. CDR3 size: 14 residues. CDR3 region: CARSALEGAYEQYF. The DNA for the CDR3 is TGTGCCAGAAGCGCACTAGAGGGGGCGTACGAGCAGTACTTC.

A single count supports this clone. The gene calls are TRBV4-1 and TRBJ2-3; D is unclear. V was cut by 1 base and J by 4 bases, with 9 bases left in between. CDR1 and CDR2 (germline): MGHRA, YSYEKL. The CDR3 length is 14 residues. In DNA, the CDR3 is TGCGCCAGCAGCCAAGTCTTATTATCAGATACGCAGTATTTT. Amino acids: CASSQVLLSDTQYF.

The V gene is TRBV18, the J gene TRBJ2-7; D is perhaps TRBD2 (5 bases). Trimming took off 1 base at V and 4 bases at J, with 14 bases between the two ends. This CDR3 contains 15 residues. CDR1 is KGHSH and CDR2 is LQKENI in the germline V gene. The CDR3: CASSPREGVGYEQYF. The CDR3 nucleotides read TGTGCCAGCTCACCACGTGAGGGTGTTGGGTACGAGCAGTACTTC. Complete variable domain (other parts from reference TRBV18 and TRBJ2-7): NAGVMQNPRHLVRRRGQEARLRCSPMKGHSHVYWYRQLPEEGLKFMVYLQKENIIDESGMPKERFSAEFPKEGPSILRIQQVVRGDSAAYFCASSPREGVGYEQYFGPGTRLTVT.

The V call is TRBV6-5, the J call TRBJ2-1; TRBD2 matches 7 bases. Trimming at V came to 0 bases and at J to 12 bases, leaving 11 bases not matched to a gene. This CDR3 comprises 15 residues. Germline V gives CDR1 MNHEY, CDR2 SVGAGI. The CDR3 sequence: CASSYSIGGRDAQFF. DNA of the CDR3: TGTGCCAGCAGTTACTCGATTGGTGGGAGGGATGCGCAGTTCTTC.